This T cell receptor beta chain came from a study of blood T cell repertoires in COVID-19. Some clones are missing from TCRdb's copy, which holds only in-frame ones; the method was immunoSEQ multiplex PCR. Here the sample spans approximately 69,000 clones, nearly 80% being singletons. CDR3 length: 14 residues. Germline V gene sequence: CDR1 MNHNS, CDR2 SASEGT. V shed 1 base and J shed 4 bases, with 10 bases lying between them. This clone appeared many times. The chain carries TRBV6-1 and TRBJ1-1, with a possible D match to TRBD1 (6 bases). What was sequenced was peripheral blood. This TCR was sampled from a human donor in a cohort sampled during active COVID-19. The CDR3 loop is CASSEGGGLTEAFF. CDR3 DNA: TGTGCCAGCAGTGAAGGGGGGGGGCTCACTGAAGCTTTCTTT.